This TCR beta chain was captured in a study of T-cell memory formation after mild COVID-19. Study-wide results and limits: CD4/CD8 balance held among clones contracting day 15 to 85, and later expanders leaned CD4+.

Each CDR3 protein is one row after TCRdb ran MiXCR on the 5' RACE reads. The top ten clones hold 22% of a sample with a few hundred thousand distinct CDR3 sequences, approximately 15% of them seen once. V lost 5 bases and J lost 0; bases outside the gene matches: 6. The CDR3 is 15 amino acids. From germline, CDR1 is MGHRA and CDR2 YSYEKL. This clonotype has only a few counts. The antigen remains unidentified. Sample: PBMCs or a T cell subset sorted from them (not recorded which). The chain is built from TRBV4-1 and TRBJ1-1; 7 bases agree with TRBD1. The receptor was isolated from a man younger than 30 who had mild COVID-19 (a few samples of this study predate the infection). Cell type and time point are not known. Here the CDR3 DNA reads TGCGCCAGCAGCTCCGTGACAGGGATGAACACTGAAGCTTTCTTT. Translating gives CASSSVTGMNTEAFF.